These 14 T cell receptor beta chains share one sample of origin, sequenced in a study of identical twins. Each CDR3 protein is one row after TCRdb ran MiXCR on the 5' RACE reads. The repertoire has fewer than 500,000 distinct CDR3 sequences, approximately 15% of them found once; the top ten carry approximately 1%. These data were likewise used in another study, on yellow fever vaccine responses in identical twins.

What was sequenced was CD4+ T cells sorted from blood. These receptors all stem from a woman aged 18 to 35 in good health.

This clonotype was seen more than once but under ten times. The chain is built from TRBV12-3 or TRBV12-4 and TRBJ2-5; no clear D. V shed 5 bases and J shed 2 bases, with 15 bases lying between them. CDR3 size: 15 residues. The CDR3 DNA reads TGTGCCAGCAGTACGATATTAGGCCCTCAAGAGACCCAGTACTTC. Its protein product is CASSTILGPQETQYF.

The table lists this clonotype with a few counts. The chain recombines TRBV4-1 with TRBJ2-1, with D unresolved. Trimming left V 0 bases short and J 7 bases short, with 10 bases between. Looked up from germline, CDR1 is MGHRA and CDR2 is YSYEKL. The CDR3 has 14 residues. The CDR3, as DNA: TGCGCCAGCAGCCAAGATCCTCTAATAAATGAGCAGTTCTTC. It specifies CASSQDPLINEQFF.

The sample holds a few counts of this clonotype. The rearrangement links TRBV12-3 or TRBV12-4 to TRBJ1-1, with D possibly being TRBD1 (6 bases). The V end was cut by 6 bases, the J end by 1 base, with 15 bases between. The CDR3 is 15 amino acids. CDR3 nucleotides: TGTGCCAGCAGACAATCCACAGGGCGGAACACTGAAGCTTTCTTT. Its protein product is CASRQSTGRNTEAFF.

The CDR3 bases are TGTGCCAGCAGCTCCAGCGGGAGAAGCAACGAGCAGTACTTC. As protein: CASSSSGRSNEQYF. The V gene is TRBV7-9, the J gene TRBJ2-7; 8 bases align to TRBD2. The CDR3 consists of 14 residues. J was trimmed by 5 bases and V by 4 bases; bases with no gene match: 7. Germline V gives CDR1 SEHNR, CDR2 FQNEAQ (reference sequence).

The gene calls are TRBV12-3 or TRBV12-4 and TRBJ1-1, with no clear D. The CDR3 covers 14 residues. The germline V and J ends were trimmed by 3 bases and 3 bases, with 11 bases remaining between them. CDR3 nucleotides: TGTGCCAGCAGTTTGACCGGCTTGGACACTGAAGCTTTCTTT. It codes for CASSLTGLDTEAFF.

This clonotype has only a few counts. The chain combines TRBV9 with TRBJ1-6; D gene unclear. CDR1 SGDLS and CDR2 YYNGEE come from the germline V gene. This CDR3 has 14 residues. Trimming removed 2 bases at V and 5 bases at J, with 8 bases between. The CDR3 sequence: CASSVTDNNSPLHF. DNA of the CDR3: TGTGCCAGCAGCGTGACGGATAATAATTCACCCCTCCACTTT.

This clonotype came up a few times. The CDR3 region has the DNA TGTGCCAGCAGCTCAGACAGGGGGCCAGGGCAGCCCCAGCATTTT. Translation gives CASSSDRGPGQPQHF. The V and J genes are TRBV7-9 and TRBJ1-5; 10 bases fit TRBD1. CDR1 SEHNR and CDR2 FQNEAQ come from the germline V gene (reference sequence). This CDR3 region has 15 residues. Trimming removed 4 bases from V and 7 bases from J; junction bases left unmatched: 7.

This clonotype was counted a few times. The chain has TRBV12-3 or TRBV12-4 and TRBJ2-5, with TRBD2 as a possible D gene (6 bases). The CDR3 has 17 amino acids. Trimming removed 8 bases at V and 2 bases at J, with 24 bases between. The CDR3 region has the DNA TGTGCCAGCTCATCCCTCCCCCCGGGACTGAAACAAGAGACCCAGTACTTC. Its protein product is CASSSLPPGLKQETQYF.

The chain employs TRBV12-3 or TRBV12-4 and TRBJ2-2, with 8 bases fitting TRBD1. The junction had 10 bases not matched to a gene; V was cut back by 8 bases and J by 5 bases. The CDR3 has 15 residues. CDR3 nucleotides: TGTGCCAGCTACCCGGGACAGGTACTGACCGGGGAGCTGTTTTTT. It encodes CASYPGQVLTGELFF.

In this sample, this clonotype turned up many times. DNA of the CDR3: TGTGCCACCAGTGATGCTAGCGGGATGCGAGACAATGAGCAGTTCTTC. Its translation: CATSDASGMRDNEQFF. V gene TRBV24-1 combines with J gene TRBJ2-1, with 9 bases that match TRBD2. Germline V CDR1 and CDR2: KGHDR, SFDVKD. The length of the CDR3 is 16 residues. The trim removed 3 bases at V and 5 bases at J, leaving 7 bases unmatched.

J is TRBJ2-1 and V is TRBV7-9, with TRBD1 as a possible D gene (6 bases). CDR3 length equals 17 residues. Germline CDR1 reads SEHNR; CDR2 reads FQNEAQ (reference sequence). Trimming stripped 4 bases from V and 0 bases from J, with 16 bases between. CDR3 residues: CASSSPRGKTSYNEQFF. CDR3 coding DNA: TGTGCCAGCAGCTCCCCAAGGGGGAAAACCTCCTACAATGAGCAGTTCTTC.

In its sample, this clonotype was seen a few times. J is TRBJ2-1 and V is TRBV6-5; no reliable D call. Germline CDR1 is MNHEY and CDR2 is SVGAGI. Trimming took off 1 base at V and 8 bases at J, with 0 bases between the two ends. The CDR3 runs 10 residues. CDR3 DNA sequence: TGTGCCAGCAGTTACTATGAGCAGTTCTTC. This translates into CASSYYEQFF.

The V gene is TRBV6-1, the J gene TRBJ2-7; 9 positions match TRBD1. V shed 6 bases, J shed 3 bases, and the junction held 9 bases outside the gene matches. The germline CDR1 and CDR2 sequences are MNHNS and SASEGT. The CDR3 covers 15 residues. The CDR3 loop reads CASRTTRTGDYEQYF. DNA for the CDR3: TGTGCCAGCAGAACCACAAGGACAGGGGACTACGAGCAGTACTTC.

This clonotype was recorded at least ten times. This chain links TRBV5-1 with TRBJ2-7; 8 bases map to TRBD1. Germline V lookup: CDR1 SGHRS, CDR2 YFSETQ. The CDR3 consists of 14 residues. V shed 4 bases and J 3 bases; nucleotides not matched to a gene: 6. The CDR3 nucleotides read TGCGCCAGCAGCGTAGGACAGGGAGGCTACGAGCAGTACTTC. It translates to CASSVGQGGYEQYF.